This TCR beta chain was sequenced during a study of tumor and adjacent non-tumor tissue in lung cancer. Study as a whole: The cohort had about a dozen adenocarcinoma, 2 squamous cell and 1 small cell patients. On average, productive TCRbeta reads reached about 4.17 million per sample.

Study-level points and caveats: Top 100 clones took a larger repertoire share in normal lung. Significantly higher TCR diversity was found in tumor than normal lung.

This clonotype was observed once. Its antigen is not known. One junction end does not reproduce the germline sequence, and a read error may be involved. This sample's RNA came from whole unsorted tissue. The normal lung tissue was taken more than 3 cm from the tumor edge. TCRbeta libraries were built with three rounds of nested PCR, modified from ARM-PCR. TCRdb called the multiplex PCR reads again in MiXCR, with one record for every CDR3 protein. The sample lists 90,000 to 110,000 distinct CDR3 sequences, 60% to 80% seen once, with roughly 20% in the top ten. Germline CDR1 and CDR2: SGHNT and YENEEA. This CDR3 has 16 amino acids.

Sequencing was done on a sample of distant non-tumor lung tissue. This TCR was sampled from a man between 60 and 70 years old with non-small cell lung cancer. The rearrangement links TRBV11-3 to TRBJ2-1, with TRBD1 matching 10 bases. The CDR3 DNA reads TGTGTCAGCAGCTCCACCACCGGGACAGGGGTCAAAGGGCAGTTCTTC. It yields the protein CVSSSTTGTGVKGQFF. Based on the CDR3 plus reference TRBV11-3 and TRBJ2-1, the full variable domain is EAGVVQSPRYKIIEKKQPVAFWCNPISGHNTLYWYLQNLGQGPELLIRYENEEAVDDSQLPKDRFSAERLKGVDSTLKIQPAELGDSAVYLCVSSSTTGTGVKGQFFGPGTRLTVL.